This is a list of T cell receptor beta chains from one sample in a study of shared clonotypes between healthy human individuals. Method: immunoSEQ multiplex PCR; TCRdb's copy keeps in-frame clones and lacks some. The sample lists hundreds of thousands of clones; roughly 80% were seen once. Sequenced input: PBMCs. These receptors originate from a middle-aged woman in good health. Some clones in this sample may be carry-over from other donors' samples. Both conserved end residues are part of each CDR3. The D gene is left open where the match is weak. The size of a clone is reported for some rows only, either as once, few or many, or as a class for expanded clones.

j_call d_call clone_size v_call cdr3_aa cdr3_nt
TRBJ2-2 TRBD2 NA TRBV27 CASSSTSMNTGELFF TGTGCCAGCAGTTCGACTAGCATGAACACCGGGGAGCTGTTTTTT
TRBJ2-7 NA NA TRBV7-2 CASSLVAGYEQYF TGTGCCAGCAGCTTAGTAGCCGGGTACGAGCAGTACTTC
TRBJ1-2 NA NA TRBV4-1 CASSQTTNRDLSGYTF TGCGCCAGCAGCCAAACAACAAACAGGGATTTGAGTGGCTACACCTTC
TRBJ1-5 NA once TRBV18 CASSSDGNQPQHF TGTGCCAGCTCATCCGACGGGAATCAGCCCCAGCATTTT
TRBJ2-3 NA NA TRBV4-2 CASSWDTSSTDTQYF TGTGCCAGCAGTTGGGACACGAGCTCCACAGATACGCAGTATTTT
TRBJ2-2 NA NA TRBV7-3 CASSQRVNTGELFF TGTGCCAGCAGCCAAAGAGTGAACACCGGGGAGCTGTTTTTT
TRBJ2-5 TRBD1 NA TRBV6-6 CASRETVGQQETQYF TGTGCCAGCAGAGAGACCGTGGGACAGCAAGAGACCCAGTACTTC
TRBJ2-3 NA NA TRBV9 CASSARSIRDTQYF TGTGCCAGCAGCGCCCGATCAATAAGGGATACGCAGTATTTT
TRBJ1-2 NA once TRBV30 CAWARGVAGYTF TGTGCCTGGGCCCGGGGGGTGGCTGGCTACACCTTC
TRBJ2-1 TRBD1 many TRBV4-1 CASSQGPGQGRNEQFF TGCGCCAGCAGCCAAGGCCCGGGACAGGGACGGAATGAGCAGTTCTTC
TRBJ2-3 TRBD2 NA TRBV6-1 CASWLAGGSTDTQYF TGTGCCTCGTGGTTAGCGGGGGGGAGCACAGATACGCAGTATTTT
TRBJ1-1 NA NA TRBV30 CAWSVGGHTEAFF TGTGCCTGGAGTGTAGGGGGGCACACTGAAGCTTTCTTT
TRBJ2-1 TRBD1 few TRBV9 CASSPGQGYNEQFF TGTGCCAGCAGCCCGGGACAGGGATACAATGAGCAGTTCTTC
TRBJ2-2 NA NA TRBV5-1 CATSLDGGATGELFF TGCGCCACCTCACTGGACGGGGGAGCCACCGGGGAGCTGTTTTTT
TRBJ1-2 TRBD1 NA TRBV19 CAATGQVYGYTF TGTGCCGCAACTGGACAGGTTTATGGCTACACCTTC
TRBJ2-1 TRBD2 once TRBV7-9 CASSQTSGLSLFPFF TGTGCCAGCAGCCAGACTAGCGGGCTCAGCCTGTTTCCGTTCTTC
TRBJ1-5 NA once TRBV27 CASSEHRVLGQPQHF TGTGCCAGCAGTGAACACAGGGTTTTGGGTCAGCCCCAGCATTTT
TRBJ1-2 NA NA TRBV6-1 CASSHPVNYGYTF TGTGCCAGCAGTCATCCCGTAAACTATGGCTACACCTTC
TRBJ2-7 NA NA TRBV6-1 CASSLTYVAAYEQYF TGTGCCAGCAGCTTAACATATGTGGCTGCGTACGAGCAGTACTTC
TRBJ2-1 NA NA TRBV11-3 CASSLGSANNEQFF TGTGCCAGCAGCTTAGGTTCAGCAAACAATGAGCAGTTCTTC
TRBJ2-3 NA once TRBV7-9 CASSLEGRGTDTQYF TGTGCCAGCAGCTTAGAGGGACGGGGCACAGATACGCAGTATTTT
TRBJ1-2 NA NA TRBV4-2 CASSQDGNRGYGYTF TGTGCCAGCAGCCAAGATGGGAACCGGGGCTATGGCTACACCTTC
TRBJ2-3 NA many TRBV30 CASTWAHSTQYF TGTGCCTCCACCTGGGCCCATTCTACGCAGTATTTT
TRBJ1-5 TRBD1 NA TRBV5-1 CASSFIRDRVSQPQHF TGCGCCAGCAGCTTCATCCGGGACAGGGTAAGTCAGCCCCAGCATTTT
TRBJ2-7 TRBD1 NA TRBV6-1 CASSEGTGLTEQYF TGTGCCAGCAGTGAAGGGACAGGGTTGACCGAGCAGTACTTC
TRBJ1-4 TRBD1 NA TRBV10-2 CASSQGAANEKLFF TGCGCCAGCAGCCAGGGGGCAGCTAATGAAAAACTGTTTTTT
TRBJ2-1 NA NA TRBV28 CASSFALGYNEQFF TGTGCCAGCAGTTTTGCCCTAGGCTACAATGAGCAGTTCTTC
TRBJ2-5 NA NA TRBV29-1 CSVRLGSAQYF TGCAGCGTGAGACTGGGCTCGGCCCAGTACTTC
TRBJ1-1 NA few TRBV6-6 CASSYSVGTAWAFF TGTGCCAGCAGTTACTCGGTGGGGACGGCGTGGGCTTTCTTT
TRBJ2-3 TRBD1 NA TRBV27 CASEGGPDTQYF TGTGCCAGCGAAGGGGGCCCAGATACGCAGTATTTT
TRBJ1-1 TRBD1 NA TRBV5-6 CASSGQGATEAFF TGTGCCAGCAGCGGACAGGGAGCCACTGAAGCTTTCTTT
TRBJ1-2 TRBD1 NA TRBV27 CASRYTGGYGYTF TGTGCCAGCAGATACACAGGGGGCTATGGCTACACCTTC
TRBJ1-2 NA NA TRBV18 CASSPQGNGPRINYGYTF TGTGCCAGCTCACCACAAGGAAACGGGCCGAGAATTAACTATGGCTACACCTTC
TRBJ2-1 NA NA TRBV11-2 CASSFGSNNEQFF TGTGCCAGCAGCTTCGGCAGTAACAATGAGCAGTTCTTC
TRBJ1-2 TRBD1 NA TRBV2 CASTGPGQALYGYTF TGTGCCAGCACCGGACCGGGACAGGCCCTCTATGGCTACACCTTC
TRBJ2-7 TRBD1 NA TRBV11-2 CASSLAGQGYYEQYF TGTGCCAGCAGCTTAGCTGGACAGGGTTACTACGAGCAGTACTTC
TRBJ2-4 NA NA TRBV19 CASNQGREYIQYF TGTGCCAGTAATCAGGGGCGGGAATACATTCAGTACTTC
TRBJ2-1 TRBD2 NA TRBV6-4 CASSDRGEGFNEQFF TGTGCCAGCAGTGACCGGGGGGAGGGGTTCAATGAGCAGTTCTTC
TRBJ1-5 NA NA TRBV30 CAWSGGVHQPQHF TGTGCCTGGAGTGGTGGGGTACATCAGCCCCAGCATTTT
TRBJ2-1 TRBD1 NA TRBV7-9 CASSPLGPKGDRLGDEQFF TGTGCCAGCAGCCCCCTGGGGCCAAAGGGGGACAGGCTGGGCGATGAGCAGTTCTTC
TRBJ2-7 NA NA TRBV11-2 CASSPVSGLVAYEQYF TGTGCCAGCAGCCCCGTTTCGGGCCTAGTTGCCTACGAGCAGTACTTC
TRBJ2-7 TRBD1 few TRBV5-1 CASSSPRQGPHEQYF TGCGCCAGCAGCTCCCCCCGACAGGGCCCCCACGAGCAGTACTTC
TRBJ2-2 NA few TRBV2 CASTELAQTGELFF TGTGCCAGCACGGAATTAGCCCAAACCGGGGAGCTGTTTTTT
TRBJ1-2 NA NA TRBV4-3 CASSPGRANYGYTF TGCGCCAGCAGCCCCGGCCGGGCCAACTATGGCTACACCTTC
TRBJ2-5 TRBD1 once TRBV28 CASSRTGAETQYF TGTGCCAGCAGTCGGACAGGGGCAGAGACCCAGTACTTC
TRBJ1-5 NA NA TRBV7-8 CASSLWADPQPQHF TGTGCCAGCAGCCTATGGGCGGATCCTCAACCCCAGCATTTT
TRBJ2-7 NA NA TRBV6-4 CASTRGGDPYEQYF TGTGCCAGCACCCGGGGTGGGGATCCCTACGAGCAGTACTTC
TRBJ2-2 NA NA TRBV18 CASSPGTPANTGELFF TGTGCCAGCTCACCGGGGACTCCCGCGAACACCGGGGAGCTGTTTTTT
TRBJ2-7 NA NA TRBV10-1 CASSKGLSAATSSYEQYF TGCGCCAGCAGTAAGGGACTTAGCGCGGCCACTTCATCCTACGAGCAGTACTTC
TRBJ1-2 TRBD1 once TRBV7-9 CASSSDDRVYGYTF TGTGCCAGCAGCAGCGACGACAGGGTCTATGGCTACACCTTC
TRBJ2-1 TRBD1 NA TRBV14 CASSRRDRQYNEQFF TGTGCCAGCAGCCGCCGGGACAGGCAATACAATGAGCAGTTCTTC
TRBJ2-5 NA many TRBV28 CASRQTEGFQETQYF TGTGCCAGCAGACAAACGGAGGGCTTCCAAGAGACCCAGTACTTC
TRBJ1-3 NA NA TRBV7-9 CASSVGQGNTIYF TGTGCCAGCAGCGTCGGACAAGGAAACACCATATATTTT
TRBJ2-7 TRBD1 NA TRBV11-2 CASSLGQGNPYEQYF TGTGCCAGCAGCTTAGGACAGGGTAACCCCTACGAGCAGTACTTC